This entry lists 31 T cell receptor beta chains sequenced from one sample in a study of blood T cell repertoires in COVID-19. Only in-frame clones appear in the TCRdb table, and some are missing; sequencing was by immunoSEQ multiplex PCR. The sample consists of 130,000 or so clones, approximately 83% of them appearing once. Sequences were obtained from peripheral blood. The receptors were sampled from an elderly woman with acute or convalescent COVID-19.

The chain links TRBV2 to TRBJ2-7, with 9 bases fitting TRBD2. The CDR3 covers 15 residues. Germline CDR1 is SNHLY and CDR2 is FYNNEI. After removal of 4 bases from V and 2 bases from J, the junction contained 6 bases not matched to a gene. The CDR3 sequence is CASSAASGAPYEQYF. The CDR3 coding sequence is TGTGCCAGCAGTGCGGCTAGCGGGGCCCCCTACGAGCAGTACTTC. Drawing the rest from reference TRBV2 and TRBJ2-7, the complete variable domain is EPEVTQTPSHQVTQMGQEVILRCVPISNHLYFYWYRQILGQKVEFLVSFYNNEISEKSEIFDDQFSVERPDGSNFTLKIRSTKLEDSAMYFCASSAASGAPYEQYFGPGTRLTVT.

This CDR3 reads CASSYLAGTFSYEQYF. CDR3 DNA: TGTGCCAGCAGTTACTTAGCGGGGACTTTCTCCTACGAGCAGTACTTC. The chain links TRBV6-2 or TRBV6-3 to TRBJ2-7; 8 nucleotides align to TRBD2. The length of the CDR3 is 16 residues. Germline values: CDR1 MNHEY, CDR2 SVGEGT. The V and J ends lost 1 base and 0 bases, in that order; junction bases with no gene match: 5.

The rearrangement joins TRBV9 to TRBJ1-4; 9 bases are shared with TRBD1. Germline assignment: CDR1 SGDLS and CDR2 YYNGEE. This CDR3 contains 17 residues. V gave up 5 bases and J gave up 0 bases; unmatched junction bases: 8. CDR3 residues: CASSPGQGLSTNEKLFF. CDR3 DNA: TGTGCCAGCAGTCCTGGACAGGGGCTCTCAACTAATGAAAAACTGTTTTTT.

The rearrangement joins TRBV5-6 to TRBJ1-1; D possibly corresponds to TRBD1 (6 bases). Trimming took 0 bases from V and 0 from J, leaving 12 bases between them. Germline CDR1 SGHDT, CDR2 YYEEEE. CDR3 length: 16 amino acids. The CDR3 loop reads CASSLVGQTMNTEAFF. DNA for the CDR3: TGTGCCAGCAGCTTGGTTGGACAGACTATGAACACTGAAGCTTTCTTT.

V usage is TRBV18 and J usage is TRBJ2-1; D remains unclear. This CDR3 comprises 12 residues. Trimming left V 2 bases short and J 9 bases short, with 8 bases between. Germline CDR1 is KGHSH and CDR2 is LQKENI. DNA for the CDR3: TGTGCCAGCTCACCATTTCCAGGTGAGCAGTTCTTC. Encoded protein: CASSPFPGEQFF.

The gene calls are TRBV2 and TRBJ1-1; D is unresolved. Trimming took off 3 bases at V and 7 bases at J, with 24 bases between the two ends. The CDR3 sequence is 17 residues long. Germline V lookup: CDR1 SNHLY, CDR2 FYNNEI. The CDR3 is CASSEAESDFSNGEAFF. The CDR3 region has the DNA TGTGCCAGCAGTGAGGCCGAGTCGGACTTCTCTAACGGTGAAGCTTTCTTT.

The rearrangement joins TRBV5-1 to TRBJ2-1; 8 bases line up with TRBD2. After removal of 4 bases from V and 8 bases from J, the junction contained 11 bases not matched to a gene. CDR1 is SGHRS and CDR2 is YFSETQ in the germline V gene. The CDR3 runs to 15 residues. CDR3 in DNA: TGCGCCAGCAGCGGGAGGACTAGCCCCGCGGATGAGCAGTTCTTC. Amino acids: CASSGRTSPADEQFF.

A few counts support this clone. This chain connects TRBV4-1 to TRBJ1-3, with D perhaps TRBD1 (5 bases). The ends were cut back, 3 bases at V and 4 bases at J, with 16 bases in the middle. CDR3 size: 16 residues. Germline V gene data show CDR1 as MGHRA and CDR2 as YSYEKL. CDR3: CASSHQGRAKGNTIYF. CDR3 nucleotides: TGCGCCAGCAGCCATCAGGGTAGGGCGAAGGGAAACACCATATATTTT.

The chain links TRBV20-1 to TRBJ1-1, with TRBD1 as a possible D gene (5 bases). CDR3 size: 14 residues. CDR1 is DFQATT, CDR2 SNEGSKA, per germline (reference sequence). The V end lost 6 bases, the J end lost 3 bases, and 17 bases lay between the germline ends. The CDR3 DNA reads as TGCAGTGCCAGTACCCCAACAGGTTACACTGAAGCTTTCTTT. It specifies CSASTPTGYTEAFF.

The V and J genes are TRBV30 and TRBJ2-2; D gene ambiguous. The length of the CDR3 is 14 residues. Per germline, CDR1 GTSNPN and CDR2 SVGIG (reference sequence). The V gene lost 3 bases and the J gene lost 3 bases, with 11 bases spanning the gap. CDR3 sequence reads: CAWRLASHTGELFF. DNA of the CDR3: TGTGCCTGGAGGTTGGCATCCCACACCGGGGAGCTGTTTTTT.

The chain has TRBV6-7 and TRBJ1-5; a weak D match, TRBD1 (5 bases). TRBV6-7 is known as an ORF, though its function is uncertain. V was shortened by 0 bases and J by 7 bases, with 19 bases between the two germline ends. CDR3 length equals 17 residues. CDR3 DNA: TGTGCCAGCAGTTACTCGACGGCGTCCTGGAGGGGACAGCCCCAGCATTTT. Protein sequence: CASSYSTASWRGQPQHF.

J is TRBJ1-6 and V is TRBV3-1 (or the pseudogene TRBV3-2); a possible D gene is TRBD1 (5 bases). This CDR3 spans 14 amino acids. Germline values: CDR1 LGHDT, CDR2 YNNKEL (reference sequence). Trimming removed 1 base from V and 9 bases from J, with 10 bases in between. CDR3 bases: TGTGCCAGCAGCCAAGGGGGCCTAACTTCACCCCTCCACTTT. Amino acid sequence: CASSQGGLTSPLHF.

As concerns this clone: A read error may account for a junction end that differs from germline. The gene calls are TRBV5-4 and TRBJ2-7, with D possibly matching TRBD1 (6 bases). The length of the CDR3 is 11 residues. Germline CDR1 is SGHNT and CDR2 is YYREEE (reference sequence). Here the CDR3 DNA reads TGTGCCAGCAGCTTGAACTCCGGACAGATTTTC. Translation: CASSLNSGQIF. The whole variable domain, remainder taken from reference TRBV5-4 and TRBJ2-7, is ETGVTQSPTHLIKTRGQQVTLRCSSQSGHNTVSWYQQALGQGPQFIFQYYREEENGRGNFPPRFSGLQFPNYSSELNVNALELDDSALYLCASSLNSGQIFGPGTRLTVT.

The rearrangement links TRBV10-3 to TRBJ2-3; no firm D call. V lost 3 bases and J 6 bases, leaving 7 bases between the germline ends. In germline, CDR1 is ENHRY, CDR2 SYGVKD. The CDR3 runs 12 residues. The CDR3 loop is CAISEARDTQYF. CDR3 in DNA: TGTGCCATCAGTGAAGCCCGGGATACGCAGTATTTT.

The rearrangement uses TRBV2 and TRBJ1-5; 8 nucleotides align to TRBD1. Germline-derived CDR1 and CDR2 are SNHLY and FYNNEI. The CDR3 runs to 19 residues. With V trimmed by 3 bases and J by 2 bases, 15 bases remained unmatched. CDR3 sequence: CASSEQGGRGRGGNQPQHF. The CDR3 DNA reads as TGTGCCAGCAGTGAGCAAGGTGGCAGGGGGCGAGGGGGCAATCAGCCCCAGCATTTT.

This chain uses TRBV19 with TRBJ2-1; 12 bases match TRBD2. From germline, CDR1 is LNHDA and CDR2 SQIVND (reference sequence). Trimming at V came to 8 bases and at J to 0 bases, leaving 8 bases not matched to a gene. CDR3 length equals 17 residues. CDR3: CASRWSSGGGSYNEQFF. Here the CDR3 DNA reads TGTGCCAGTCGATGGTCTAGCGGGGGGGGCTCCTACAATGAGCAGTTCTTC. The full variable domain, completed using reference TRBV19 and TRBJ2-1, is DGGITQSPKYLFRKEGQNVTLSCEQNLNHDAMYWYRQDPGQGLRLIYYSQIVNDFQKGDIAEGYSVSREKKESFPLTVTSAQKNPTAFYLCASRWSSGGGSYNEQFFGPGTRLTVL.

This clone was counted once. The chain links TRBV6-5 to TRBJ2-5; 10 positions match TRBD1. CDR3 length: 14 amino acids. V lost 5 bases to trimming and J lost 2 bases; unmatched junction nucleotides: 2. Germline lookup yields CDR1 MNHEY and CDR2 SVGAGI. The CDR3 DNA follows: TGTGCCAGCAGTCGGGACAGGGGTCAAGAGACCCAGTACTTC. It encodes CASSRDRGQETQYF.

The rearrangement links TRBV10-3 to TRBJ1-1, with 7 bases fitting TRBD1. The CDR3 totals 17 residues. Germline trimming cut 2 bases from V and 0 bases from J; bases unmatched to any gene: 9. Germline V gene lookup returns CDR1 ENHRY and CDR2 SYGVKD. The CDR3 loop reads CAISERQGSVMNTEAFF. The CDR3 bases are TGTGCCATCAGTGAGAGACAGGGATCAGTCATGAACACTGAAGCTTTCTTT.

The CDR3 protein is CASSPVSGGGETQYF. The CDR3 region has the DNA TGCGCCAGCAGCCCCGTGAGCGGGGGTGGTGAGACCCAGTACTTC. V is TRBV5-1 and J is TRBJ2-5; TRBD2 aligns across 8 bases. V lost 4 bases, J lost 5 bases, and 10 bases stayed unmatched. Per the germline V gene, CDR1 is SGHRS and CDR2 is YFSETQ. The CDR3 spans 15 residues.

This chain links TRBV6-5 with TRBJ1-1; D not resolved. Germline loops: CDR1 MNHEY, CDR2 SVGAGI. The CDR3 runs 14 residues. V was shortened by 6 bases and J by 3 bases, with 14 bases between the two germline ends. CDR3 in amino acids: CASRLSGLDTEAFF. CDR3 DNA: TGTGCCAGCAGACTTTCGGGATTGGACACTGAAGCTTTCTTT.

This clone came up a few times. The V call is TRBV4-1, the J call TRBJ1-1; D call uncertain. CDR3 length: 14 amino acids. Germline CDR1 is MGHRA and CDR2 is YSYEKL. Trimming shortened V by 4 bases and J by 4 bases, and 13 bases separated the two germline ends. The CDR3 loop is CASSPSYGGTEAFF. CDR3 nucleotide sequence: TGCGCCAGCAGCCCATCCTACGGTGGCACTGAAGCTTTCTTT.

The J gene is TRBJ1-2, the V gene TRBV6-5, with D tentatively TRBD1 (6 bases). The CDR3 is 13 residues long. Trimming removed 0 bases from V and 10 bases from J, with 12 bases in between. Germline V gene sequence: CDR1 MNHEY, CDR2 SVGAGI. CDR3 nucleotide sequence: TGTGCCAGCAGTTACTCTAGGGCAGGGGCCTACACCTTC. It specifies CASSYSRAGAYTF.

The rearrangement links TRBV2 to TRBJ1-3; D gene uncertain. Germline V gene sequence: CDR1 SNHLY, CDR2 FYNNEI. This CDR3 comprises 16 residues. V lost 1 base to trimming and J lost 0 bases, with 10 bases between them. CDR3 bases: TGTGCCAGCAGTGAAGACCTCGAGGGCTCTGGAAACACCATATATTTT. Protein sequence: CASSEDLEGSGNTIYF.

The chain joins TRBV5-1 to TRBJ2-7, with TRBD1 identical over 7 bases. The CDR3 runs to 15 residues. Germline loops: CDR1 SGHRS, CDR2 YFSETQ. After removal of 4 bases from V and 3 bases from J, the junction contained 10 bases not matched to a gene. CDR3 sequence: CASSKTDRLIYEQYF. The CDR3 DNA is TGCGCCAGCAGCAAGACGGACAGGCTGATCTACGAGCAGTACTTC. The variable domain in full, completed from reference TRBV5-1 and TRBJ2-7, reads KAGVTQTPRYLIKTRGQQVTLSCSPISGHRSVSWYQQTPGQGLQFLFEYFSETQRNKGNFPGRFSGRQFSNSRSEMNVSTLELGDSALYLCASSKTDRLIYEQYFGPGTRLTVT.

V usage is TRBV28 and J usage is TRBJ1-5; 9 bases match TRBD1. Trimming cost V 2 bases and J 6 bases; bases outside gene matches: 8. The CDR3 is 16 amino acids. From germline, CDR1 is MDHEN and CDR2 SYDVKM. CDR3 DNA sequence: TGTGCCAGCAGTTTAGTGGGACAGGGAAGAGGTCAGCCCCAGCATTTT. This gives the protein CASSLVGQGRGQPQHF.

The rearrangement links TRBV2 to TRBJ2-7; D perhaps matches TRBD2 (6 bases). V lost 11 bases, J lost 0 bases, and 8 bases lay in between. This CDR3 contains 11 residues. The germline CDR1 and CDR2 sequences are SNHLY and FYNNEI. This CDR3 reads CAGGISYEQYF. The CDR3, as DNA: TGTGCCGGGGGGATCTCCTACGAGCAGTACTTC.

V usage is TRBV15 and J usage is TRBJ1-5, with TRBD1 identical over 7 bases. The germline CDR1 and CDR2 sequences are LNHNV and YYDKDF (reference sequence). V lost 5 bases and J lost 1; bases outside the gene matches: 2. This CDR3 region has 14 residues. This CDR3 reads CATSQGVSNQPQHF. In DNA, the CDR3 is TGTGCCACCAGCCAGGGGGTAAGCAATCAGCCCCAGCATTTT.

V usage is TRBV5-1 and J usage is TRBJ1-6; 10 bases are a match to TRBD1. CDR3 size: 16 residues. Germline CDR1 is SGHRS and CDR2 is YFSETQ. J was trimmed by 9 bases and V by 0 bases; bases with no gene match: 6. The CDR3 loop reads CASSLGLTGGFSPLHF. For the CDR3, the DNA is TGCGCCAGCAGCTTGGGGTTGACAGGGGGCTTTTCACCCCTCCACTTT.

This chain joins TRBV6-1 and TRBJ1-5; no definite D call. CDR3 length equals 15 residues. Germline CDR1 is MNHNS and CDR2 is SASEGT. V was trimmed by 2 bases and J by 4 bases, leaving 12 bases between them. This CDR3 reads CASSELSQANQPQHF. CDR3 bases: TGTGCCAGCAGTGAATTAAGCCAGGCTAATCAGCCCCAGCATTTT.

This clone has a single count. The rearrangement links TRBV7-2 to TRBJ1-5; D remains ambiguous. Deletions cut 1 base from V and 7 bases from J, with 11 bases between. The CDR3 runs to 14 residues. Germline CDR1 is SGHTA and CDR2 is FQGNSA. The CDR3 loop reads CASSLGGWGQPQHF. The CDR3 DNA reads TGTGCCAGCAGCTTAGGCGGGTGGGGACAGCCCCAGCATTTT.

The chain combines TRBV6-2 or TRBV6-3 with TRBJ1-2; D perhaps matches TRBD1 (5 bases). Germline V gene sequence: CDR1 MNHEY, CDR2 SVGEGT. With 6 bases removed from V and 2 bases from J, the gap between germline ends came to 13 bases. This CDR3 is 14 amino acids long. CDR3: CASSLRGGNYGYTF. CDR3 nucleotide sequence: TGTGCCAGCAGCTTAAGGGGAGGCAACTATGGCTACACCTTC.